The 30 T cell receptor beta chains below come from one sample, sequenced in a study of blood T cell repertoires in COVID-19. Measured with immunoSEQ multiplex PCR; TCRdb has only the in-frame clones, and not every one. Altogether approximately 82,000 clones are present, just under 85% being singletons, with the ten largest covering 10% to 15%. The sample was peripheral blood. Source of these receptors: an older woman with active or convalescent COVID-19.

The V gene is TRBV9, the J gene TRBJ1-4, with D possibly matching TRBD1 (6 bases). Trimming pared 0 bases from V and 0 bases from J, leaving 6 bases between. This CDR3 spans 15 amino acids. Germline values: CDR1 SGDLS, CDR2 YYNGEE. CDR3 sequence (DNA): TGTGCCAGCAGCGTAGGACAGGCAACTAATGAAAAACTGTTTTTT. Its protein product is CASSVGQATNEKLFF. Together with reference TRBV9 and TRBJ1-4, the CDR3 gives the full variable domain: DSGVTQTPKHLITATGQRVTLRCSPRSGDLSVYWYQQSLDQGLQFLIQYYNGEERAKGNILERFSAQQFPDLHSELNLSSLELGDSALYFCASSVGQATNEKLFFGSGTQLSVL.

CDR3 sequence reads: CASARTVAYEQYF. The DNA of the CDR3 is TGTGCCAGCGCTCGCACGGTAGCCTACGAGCAGTACTTC. The chain is built from TRBV19 and TRBJ2-7; D gene unclear. Trimming removed 9 bases from V and 2 bases from J, with 14 bases in between. The CDR3 loop spans 13 amino acids. Germline lookup yields CDR1 LNHDA and CDR2 SQIVND (reference sequence).

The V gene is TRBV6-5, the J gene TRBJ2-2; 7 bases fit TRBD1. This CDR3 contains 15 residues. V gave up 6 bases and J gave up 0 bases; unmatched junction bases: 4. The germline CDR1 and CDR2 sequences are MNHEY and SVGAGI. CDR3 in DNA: TGTGCCAGCAGGCAGGGGACAGCGAACACCGGGGAGCTGTTTTTT. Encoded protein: CASRQGTANTGELFF.

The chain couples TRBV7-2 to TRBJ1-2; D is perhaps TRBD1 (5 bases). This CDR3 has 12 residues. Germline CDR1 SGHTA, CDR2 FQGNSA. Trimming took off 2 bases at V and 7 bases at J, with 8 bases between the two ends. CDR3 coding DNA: TGTGCCAGCAGCTTAAGGGGACTTGGCTACACCTTC. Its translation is CASSLRGLGYTF.

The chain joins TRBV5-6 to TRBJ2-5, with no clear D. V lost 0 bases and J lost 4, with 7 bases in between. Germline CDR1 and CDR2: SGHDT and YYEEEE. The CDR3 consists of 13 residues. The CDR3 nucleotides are TGTGCCAGCAGCTTGGTCCTAGGAGAGACCCAGTACTTC. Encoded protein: CASSLVLGETQYF.

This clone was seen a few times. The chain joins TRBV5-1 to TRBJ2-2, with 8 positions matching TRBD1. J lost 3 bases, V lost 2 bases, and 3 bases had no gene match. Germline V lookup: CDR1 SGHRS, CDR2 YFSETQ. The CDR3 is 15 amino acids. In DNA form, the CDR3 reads TGCGCCAGCAGCTTCGGACAGGGACACACCGGGGAGCTGTTTTTT. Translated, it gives CASSFGQGHTGELFF. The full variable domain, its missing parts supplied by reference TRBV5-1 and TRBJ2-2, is KAGVTQTPRYLIKTRGQQVTLSCSPISGHRSVSWYQQTPGQGLQFLFEYFSETQRNKGNFPGRFSGRQFSNSRSEMNVSTLELGDSALYLCASSFGQGHTGELFFGEGSRLTVL.

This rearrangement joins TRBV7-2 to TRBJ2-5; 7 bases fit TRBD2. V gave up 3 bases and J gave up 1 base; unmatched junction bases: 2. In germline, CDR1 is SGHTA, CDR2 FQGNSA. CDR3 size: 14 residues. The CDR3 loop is CASSFQRGQETQYF. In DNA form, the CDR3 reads TGTGCCAGCAGCTTCCAGCGGGGCCAAGAGACCCAGTACTTC.

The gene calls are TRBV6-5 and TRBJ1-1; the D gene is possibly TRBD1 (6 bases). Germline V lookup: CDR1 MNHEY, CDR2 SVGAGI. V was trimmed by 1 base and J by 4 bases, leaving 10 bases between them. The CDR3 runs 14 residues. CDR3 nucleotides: TGTGCCAGCAGTTACTATTTAGGGGGCACTGAAGCTTTCTTT. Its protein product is CASSYYLGGTEAFF.

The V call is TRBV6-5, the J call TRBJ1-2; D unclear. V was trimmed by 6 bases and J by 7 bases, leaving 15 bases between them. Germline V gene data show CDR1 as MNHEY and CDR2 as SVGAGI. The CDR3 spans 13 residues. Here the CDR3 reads CASSRRGVSGYTF. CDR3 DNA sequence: TGTGCCAGCAGCCGTAGAGGAGTAAGTGGCTACACCTTC.

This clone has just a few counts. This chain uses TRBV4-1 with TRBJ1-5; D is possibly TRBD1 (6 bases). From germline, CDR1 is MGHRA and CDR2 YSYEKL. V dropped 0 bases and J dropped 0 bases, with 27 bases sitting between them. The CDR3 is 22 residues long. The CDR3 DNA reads TGCGCCAGCAGCCAAGAAGGGTGGTTTGGTCAGGGGAAATTAAATAGCAATCAGCCCCAGCATTTT. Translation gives CASSQEGWFGQGKLNSNQPQHF.

In DNA form, the CDR3 reads TGTGCCACCAGCTCCCGGACAGGGACCTATGGCTACACCTTC. Its protein is CATSSRTGTYGYTF. V and J are TRBV15 and TRBJ1-2; 8 bases align to TRBD1. V lost 5 bases, J lost 4 bases, and 6 bases stayed unmatched. The germline CDR1 and CDR2 sequences are LNHNV and YYDKDF (reference sequence). This CDR3 contains 14 residues.

CDR3 nucleotide sequence: TGTGCCACCAGCAGCGATACAGGGGGATTGCAGCCCCAGCATTTT. This encodes CATSSDTGGLQPQHF. The chain couples TRBV15 to TRBJ1-5; 8 nucleotides match TRBD1. J was trimmed by 7 bases and V by 3 bases; bases with no gene match: 8. This CDR3 region has 15 residues. Germline-derived CDR1 and CDR2 are LNHNV and YYDKDF (reference sequence).

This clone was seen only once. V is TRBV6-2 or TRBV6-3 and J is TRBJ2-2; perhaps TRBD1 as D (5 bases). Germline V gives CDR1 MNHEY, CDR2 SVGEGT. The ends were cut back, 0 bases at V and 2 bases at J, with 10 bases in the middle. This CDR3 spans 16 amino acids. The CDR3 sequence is CASSYSSRVNTGELFF. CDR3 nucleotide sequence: TGTGCCAGCAGTTACTCAAGCAGGGTAAACACCGGGGAGCTGTTTTTT.

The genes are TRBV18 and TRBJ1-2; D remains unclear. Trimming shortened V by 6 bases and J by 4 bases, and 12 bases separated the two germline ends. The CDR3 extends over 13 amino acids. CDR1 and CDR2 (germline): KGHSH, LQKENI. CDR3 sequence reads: CASSPDTSYGYTF. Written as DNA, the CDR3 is TGTGCCAGCTCCCCCGACACGAGCTATGGCTACACCTTC.

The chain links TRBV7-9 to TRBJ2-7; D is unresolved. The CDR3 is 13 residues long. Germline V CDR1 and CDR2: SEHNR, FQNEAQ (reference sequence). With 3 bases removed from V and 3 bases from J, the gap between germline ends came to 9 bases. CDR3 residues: CASSFAQNYEQYF. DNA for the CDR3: TGTGCCAGCAGCTTCGCACAGAACTACGAGCAGTACTTC.

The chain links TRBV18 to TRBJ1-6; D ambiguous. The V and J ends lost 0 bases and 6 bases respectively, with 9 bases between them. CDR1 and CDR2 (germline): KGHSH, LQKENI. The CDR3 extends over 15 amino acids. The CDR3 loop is CASSPPRRSNSPLHF. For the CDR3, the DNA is TGTGCCAGCTCACCACCTCGACGGAGTAATTCACCCCTCCACTTT.

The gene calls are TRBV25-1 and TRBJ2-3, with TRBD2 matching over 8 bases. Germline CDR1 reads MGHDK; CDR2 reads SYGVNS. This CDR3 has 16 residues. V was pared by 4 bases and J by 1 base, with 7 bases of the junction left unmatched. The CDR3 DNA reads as TGTGCCAGCAGTGGCAGAGCGACTAGCGGCACAGATACGCAGTATTTT. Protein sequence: CASSGRATSGTDTQYF. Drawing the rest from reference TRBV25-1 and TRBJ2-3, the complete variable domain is EADIYQTPRYLVIGTGKKITLECSQTMGHDKMYWYQQDPGMELHLIHYSYGVNSTEKGDLSSESTVSRIRTEHFPLTLESARPSHTSQYLCASSGRATSGTDTQYFGPGTRLTVL.

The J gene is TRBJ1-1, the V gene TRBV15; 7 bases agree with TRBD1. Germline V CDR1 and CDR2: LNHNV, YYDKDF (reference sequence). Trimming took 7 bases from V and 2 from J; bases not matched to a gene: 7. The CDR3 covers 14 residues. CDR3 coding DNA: TGTGCCACCATCCCAGGGGGTATAAACACTGAAGCTTTCTTT. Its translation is CATIPGGINTEAFF.

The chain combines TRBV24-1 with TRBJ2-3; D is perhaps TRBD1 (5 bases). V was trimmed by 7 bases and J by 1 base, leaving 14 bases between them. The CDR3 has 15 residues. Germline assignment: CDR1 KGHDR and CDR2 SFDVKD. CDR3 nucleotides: TGTGCCACCAGCAGGGCCAACTCGCGCACAGATACGCAGTATTTT. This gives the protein CATSRANSRTDTQYF.

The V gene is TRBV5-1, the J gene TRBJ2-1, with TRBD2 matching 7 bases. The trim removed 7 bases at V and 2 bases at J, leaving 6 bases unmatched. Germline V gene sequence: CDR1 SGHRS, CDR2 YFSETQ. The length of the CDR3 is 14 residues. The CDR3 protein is CASWARGAYNEQFF. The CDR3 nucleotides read TGCGCCAGCTGGGCCCGGGGGGCCTACAATGAGCAGTTCTTC.

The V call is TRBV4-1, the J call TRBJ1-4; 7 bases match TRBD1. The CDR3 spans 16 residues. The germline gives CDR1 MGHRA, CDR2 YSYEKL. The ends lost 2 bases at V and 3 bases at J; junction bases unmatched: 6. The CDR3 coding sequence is TGCGCCAGCAGCCAACCCAGACAGGGTCCTAATGAAAAACTGTTTTTT. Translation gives CASSQPRQGPNEKLFF.

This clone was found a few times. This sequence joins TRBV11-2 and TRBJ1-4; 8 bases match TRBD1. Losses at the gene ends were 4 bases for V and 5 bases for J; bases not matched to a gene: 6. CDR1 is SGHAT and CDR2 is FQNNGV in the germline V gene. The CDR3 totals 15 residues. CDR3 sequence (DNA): TGTGCCAGCAGCTCATACAGGGGGATCAATGAAAAACTGTTTTTT. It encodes CASSSYRGINEKLFF. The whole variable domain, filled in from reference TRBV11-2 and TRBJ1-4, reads EAGVAQSPRYKIIEKRQSVAFWCNPISGHATLYWYQQILGQGPKLLIQFQNNGVVDDSQLPKDRFSAERLKGVDSTLKIQPAKLEDSAVYLCASSSYRGINEKLFFGSGTQLSVL.

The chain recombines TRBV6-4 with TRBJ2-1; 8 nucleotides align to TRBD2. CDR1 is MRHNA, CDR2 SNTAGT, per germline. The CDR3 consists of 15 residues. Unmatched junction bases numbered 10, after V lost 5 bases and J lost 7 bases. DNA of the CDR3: TGTGCCAGCAGTAATGGCCAGCGGGGGATAAATGAGCAGTTCTTC. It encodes CASSNGQRGINEQFF.

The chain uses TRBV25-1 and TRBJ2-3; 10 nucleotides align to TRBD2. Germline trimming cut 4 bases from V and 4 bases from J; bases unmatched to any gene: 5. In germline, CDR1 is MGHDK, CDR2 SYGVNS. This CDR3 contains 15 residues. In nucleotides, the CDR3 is TGTGCCAGCAGTGGCGCTAGCGGGGGTGCAGATACGCAGTATTTT. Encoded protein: CASSGASGGADTQYF.

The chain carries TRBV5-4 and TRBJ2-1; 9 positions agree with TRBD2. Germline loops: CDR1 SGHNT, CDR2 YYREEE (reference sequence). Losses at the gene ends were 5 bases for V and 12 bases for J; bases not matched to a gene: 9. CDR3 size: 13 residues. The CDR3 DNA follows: TGTGCCAGCAGGTTAGCGGGGGCCGGGAGGCAGTTCTTC. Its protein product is CASRLAGAGRQFF.

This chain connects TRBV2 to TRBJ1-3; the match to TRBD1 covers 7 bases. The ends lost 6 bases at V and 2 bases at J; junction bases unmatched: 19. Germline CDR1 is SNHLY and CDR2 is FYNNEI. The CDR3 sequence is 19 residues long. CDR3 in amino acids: CASRGVRRQGRVPGNTIYF. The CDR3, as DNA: TGTGCCAGCAGGGGGGTGCGGAGACAGGGACGGGTACCTGGAAACACCATATATTTT.

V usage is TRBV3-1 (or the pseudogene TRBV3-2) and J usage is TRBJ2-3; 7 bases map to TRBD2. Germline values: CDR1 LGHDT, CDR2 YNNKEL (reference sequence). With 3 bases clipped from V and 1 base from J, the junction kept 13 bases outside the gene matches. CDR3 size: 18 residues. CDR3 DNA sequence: TGTGCCAGCAGCCAGGGGCAGGGAGGGACGCCGGGCACAGATACGCAGTATTTT. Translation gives CASSQGQGGTPGTDTQYF.

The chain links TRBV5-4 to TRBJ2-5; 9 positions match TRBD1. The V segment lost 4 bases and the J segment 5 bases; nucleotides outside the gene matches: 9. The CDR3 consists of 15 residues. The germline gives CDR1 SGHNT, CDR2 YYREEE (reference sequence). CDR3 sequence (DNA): TGTGCCAGCAGCCGGAACCGGGACAGGGCGGAGACCCAGTACTTC. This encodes CASSRNRDRAETQYF. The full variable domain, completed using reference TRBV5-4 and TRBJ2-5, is ETGVTQSPTHLIKTRGQQVTLRCSSQSGHNTVSWYQQALGQGPQFIFQYYREEENGRGNFPPRFSGLQFPNYSSELNVNALELDDSALYLCASSRNRDRAETQYFGPGTRLLVL.

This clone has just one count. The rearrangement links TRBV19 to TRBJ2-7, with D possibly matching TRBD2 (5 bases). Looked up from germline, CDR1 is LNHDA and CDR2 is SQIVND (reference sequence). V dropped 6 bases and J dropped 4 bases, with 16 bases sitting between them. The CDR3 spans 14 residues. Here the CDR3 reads CASSPGGQFYEQYF. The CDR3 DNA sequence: TGTGCCAGTAGCCCGGGCGGGCAGTTTTACGAGCAGTACTTC.

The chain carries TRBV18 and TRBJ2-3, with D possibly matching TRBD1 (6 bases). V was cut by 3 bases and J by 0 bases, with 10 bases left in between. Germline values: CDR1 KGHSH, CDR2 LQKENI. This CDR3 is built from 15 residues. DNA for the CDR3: TGTGCCAGCTCACCCCCAGGACAGAGCACAGATACGCAGTATTTT. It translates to CASSPPGQSTDTQYF.